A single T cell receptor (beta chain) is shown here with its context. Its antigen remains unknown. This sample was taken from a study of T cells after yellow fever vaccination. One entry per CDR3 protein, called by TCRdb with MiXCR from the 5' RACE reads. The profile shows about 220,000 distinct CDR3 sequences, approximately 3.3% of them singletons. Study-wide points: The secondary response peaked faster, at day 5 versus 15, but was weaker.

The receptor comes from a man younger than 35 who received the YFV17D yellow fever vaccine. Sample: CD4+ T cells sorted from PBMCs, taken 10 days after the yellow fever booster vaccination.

CDR3 in DNA: TGTGCCAGCAGTTCGTCGGACGTAGGGCAGTTCTTC. It is translated as CASSSSDVGQFF. V is TRBV2 and J is TRBJ2-1, with D unresolved. Germline CDR1 is SNHLY and CDR2 is FYNNEI. V lost 5 bases and J lost 12, with 14 bases in between. This CDR3 is 12 amino acids long.